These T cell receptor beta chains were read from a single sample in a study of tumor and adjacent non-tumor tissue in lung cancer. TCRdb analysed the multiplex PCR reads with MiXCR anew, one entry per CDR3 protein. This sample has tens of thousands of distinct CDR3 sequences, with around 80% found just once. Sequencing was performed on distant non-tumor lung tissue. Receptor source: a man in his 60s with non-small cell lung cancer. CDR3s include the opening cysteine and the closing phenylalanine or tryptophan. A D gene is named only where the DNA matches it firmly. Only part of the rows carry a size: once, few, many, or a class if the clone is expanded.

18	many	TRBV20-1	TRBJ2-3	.	TGCAGTGCTGGACCACCGACTAGTCGGGGGGCTCCCACAGATACGCAGTATTTT	CSAGPPTSRGAPTDTQYF
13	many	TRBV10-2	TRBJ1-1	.	TGCGCCACCAGGTGGGGAATCAACACTGAAGCTTTCTTT	CATRWGINTEAFF
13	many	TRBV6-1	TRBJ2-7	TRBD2	TGTGCCAGCTTCACTAGCGGAACCTACGAGCAGTACTTC	CASFTSGTYEQYF
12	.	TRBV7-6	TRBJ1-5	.	TGTGCCAGCAGTTCTAACAATCAGCCCCAGCATTTT	CASSSNNQPQHF
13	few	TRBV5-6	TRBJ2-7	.	TGTGCCAGCAGCCGGACTGCAACCCACGAGCAGTACTTC	CASSRTATHEQYF
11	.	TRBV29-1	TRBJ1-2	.	TGCAGCGCTAAATTCGAGGGGGGCTACATCTTC	CSAKFEGGYIF
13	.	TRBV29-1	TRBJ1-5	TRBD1	TGCAGCGTGGGACAGAGGGGCAATCAGCCACAGCTTTTT	CSVGQRGNQPQLF
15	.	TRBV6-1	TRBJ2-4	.	TGTGCCAGCAGCGAAGCTGGAGTGGGGATCAACATTCAGTACTTC	CASSEAGVGINIQYF
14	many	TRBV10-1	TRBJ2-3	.	TGCGCCAGCAGTGCGGAATACTCCACAGATACGCAGTATTTT	CASSAEYSTDTQYF
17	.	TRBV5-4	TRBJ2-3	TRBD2	TGTACCACCAGCTCGGGACTAGCGGAAGAGAGGACAGATGCGCAGTATTTT	CTTSSGLAEERTDAQYF
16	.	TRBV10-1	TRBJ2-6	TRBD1	TGCTCCAGCTGTCCGGGACAGTCAAGTGGGGCCAACGTCCCGACTTTC	CSSCPGQSSGANVPTF
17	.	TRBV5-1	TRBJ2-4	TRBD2	TGCGCCAGCAGCTTGGCCTTGTCTAGCGGGAGAGCCGCGGTTCAGTACTTC	CASSLALSSGRAAVQYF
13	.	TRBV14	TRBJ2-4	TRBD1	TGTGCCAGCATCCCTACAGGGGCGAACATTCAGTACTTT	CASIPTGANIQYF
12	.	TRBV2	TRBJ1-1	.	TGTACCAGCAGCCAGGGTAACACTAAAACTTTCTTT	CTSSQGNTKTFF
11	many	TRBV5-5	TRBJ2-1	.	TGTGCCAGCAGCATAGCCGGGGAGTCGTTCTTC	CASSIAGESFF
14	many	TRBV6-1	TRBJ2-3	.	TGTGCCAGCAGTGAAGCGCGGAGCACAGATACGCAGTATTTT	CASSEARSTDTQYF
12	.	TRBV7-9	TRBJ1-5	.	TGTGCCAGCGACTTTTCGGATCAGCCCCAGCATTTT	CASDFSDQPQHF
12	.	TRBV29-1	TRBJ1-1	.	TGCAGCGGGGGAACGGGGAACACTGGAGCTTTCTTT	CSGGTGNTGAFF
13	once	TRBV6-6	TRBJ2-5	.	TGTGCCAGCACCCGGACACCTCAAGAGAGCCAATACTTC	CASTRTPQESQYF
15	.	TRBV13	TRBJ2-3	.	TGTGCCAGCGGCTTAGCAAGACAGAACACAGTTACGCAGTATTTT	CASGLARQNTVTQYF
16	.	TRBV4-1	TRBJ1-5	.	TGCGCCAACAGCCAGGTAGTTCATGGACCCACTCAGCCCCAGCATTTT	CANSQVVHGPTQPQHF
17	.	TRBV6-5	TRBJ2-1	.	TGTGCCAGCAGTTCTCAAGCTGGGGCAGGCGGTAGCCATGAGCAGTTCTTC	CASSSQAGAGGSHEQFF
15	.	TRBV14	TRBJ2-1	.	TGTGCCAGCAGCCACGGACTACCATGGTACAATGAGCAGTTCTTC	CASSHGLPWYNEQFF
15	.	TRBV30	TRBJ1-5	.	TGTGCCTGGAGCGCGGTACAGGCAGGGAATCAGCCCCAGCATTTT	CAWSAVQAGNQPQHF
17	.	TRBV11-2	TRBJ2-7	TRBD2	TGTGCCACCAGCTTAGAGAGTATGTTTAGCGGGATATACGAGCAGTACTTC	CATSLESMFSGIYEQYF
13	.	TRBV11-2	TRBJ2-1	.	TGTGCTAGCAGCTCCCAAACGAGTGTCGAGCAGTTCTTC	CASSSQTSVEQFF
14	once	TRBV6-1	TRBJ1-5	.	TGCGCCAACAGTGTCGATGGGGGGAATCAGCCCCAGCATTTT	CANSVDGGNQPQHF
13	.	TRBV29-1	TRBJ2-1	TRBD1	TGTAGCGCTGGGACAGGGGACTACAATGAGCAGTCTTTC	CSAGTGDYNEQSF
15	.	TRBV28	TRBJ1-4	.	TGTGCCAGCACCGGCAGGGTCAGACATAATGGAAAACTGTTTTTT	CASTGRVRHNGKLFF
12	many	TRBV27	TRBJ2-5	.	TGTGCCAGCAGTTACAACGAAGAGACCCAGTACTTC	CASSYNEETQYF
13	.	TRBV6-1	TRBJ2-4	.	TGTCCCAGCAGTGTGGAGGCCAAAAACATTCAGCACTTC	CPSSVEAKNIQHF
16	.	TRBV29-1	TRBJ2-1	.	TGCTGCGTTGAACTCGAGAGGGACTCAACAACCTATGAGCAGTTCTTC	CCVELERDSTTYEQFF
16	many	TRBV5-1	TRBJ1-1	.	TGCGCCAGCAGCTTGGCTATGGGCTCTAGTAACACTGAAGCTTTCTTT	CASSLAMGSSNTEAFF
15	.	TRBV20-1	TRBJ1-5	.	TGCAGTGCTAGAGGTCCCGGGCGGGTAAATCAGCCCCAGCATTTT	CSARGPGRVNQPQHF
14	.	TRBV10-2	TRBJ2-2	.	TGCGCCAGCACCCAGGGGCTAAACACCGGGGAGCTGTCTTTT	CASTQGLNTGELSF
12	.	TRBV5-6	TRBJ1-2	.	TGTGCCAGCAGCGAACGGACCTATGGCTACACCTTC	CASSERTYGYTF
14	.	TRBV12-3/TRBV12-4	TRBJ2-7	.	TGTGACAGTGGTTTTCTTGGGAGCTCCTACGAGCAGTACTTC	CDSGFLGSSYEQYF
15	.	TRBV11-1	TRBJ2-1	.	TGTGCCAGCAGCTTCGACACCTATAACACCAATGATCAATTCTTC	CASSFDTYNTNDQFF
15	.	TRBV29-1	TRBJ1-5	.	TGCAGCCCGAAAAGCGGGAGGATTAGCAAAAATACGCAGCATTTT	CSPKSGRISKNTQHF
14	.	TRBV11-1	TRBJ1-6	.	TGTGCTAGCAGTTCGGGGGATCGCGTTTCACCCCTCCACTTT	CASSSGDRVSPLHF
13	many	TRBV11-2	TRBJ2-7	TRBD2	TGTGCCAGCAGGACACTTAGCGGGAGGGAGCAGTACTTC	CASRTLSGREQYF
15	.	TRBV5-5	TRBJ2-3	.	TGTGCCAGCAGACGGTGGGGAGAGCGGACAGATACGCTGTATTTT	CASRRWGERTDTLYF
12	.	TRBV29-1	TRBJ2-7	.	TGCAGCGTTGAGGCAGGAGGCTCCGTGCAGTACTTC	CSVEAGGSVQYF
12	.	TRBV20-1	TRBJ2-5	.	TGCAGTGGAGGGTCTTCCCAAGAGACCCGGTACTTC	CSGGSSQETRYF
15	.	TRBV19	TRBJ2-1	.	TGTGCCAGTAGTATAGAGGGGGCAACCTACAATGAGCAGTTCTTC	CASSIEGATYNEQFF
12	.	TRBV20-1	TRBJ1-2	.	TGCAGTGCTAGTTCAGGGAACTATGGCTACACCTTC	CSASSGNYGYTF
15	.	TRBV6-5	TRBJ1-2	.	TGTGCGAGCAGTCGACAGGATGGGAATAACTATGGCTACACATTC	CASSRQDGNNYGYTF
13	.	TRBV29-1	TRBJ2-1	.	TGCAACGTTGAAGTTTGGAAATCTAATGAGCGGTTCTTC	CNVEVWKSNERFF
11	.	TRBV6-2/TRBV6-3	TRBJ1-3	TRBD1	TGTGCTAACGGCTCCGGGACAGATGCTTCTTTT	CANGSGTDASF
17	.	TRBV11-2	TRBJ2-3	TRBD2	TGTGCCAGCAGCCGCACCCGGACTAGCGGGAATACAGATATGCAGTATTTT	CASSRTRTSGNTDMQYF
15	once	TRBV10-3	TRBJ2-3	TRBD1	TGTGCCATCAGTGATAGGGGGCGTCACACAGATACGCAGTATTTT	CAISDRGRHTDTQYF
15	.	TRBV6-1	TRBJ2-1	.	TGTGTCAGCAGTGCGACTAGCGCCAGGGGGAATGAGCAGTCCTTC	CVSSATSARGNEQSF
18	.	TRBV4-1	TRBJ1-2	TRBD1	TGTGCCAGCAGCCATGACACCGGGACAGGGTACGTTAACTATGGCTACACCTTC	CASSHDTGTGYVNYGYTF
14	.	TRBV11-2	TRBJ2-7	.	TGTCCCAGTAGCTTAGACAAGGGTCGCTACGGGCAGTACTTC	CPSSLDKGRYGQYF